This T cell receptor (beta chain) came from a study of CD8 T cells in ankylosing spondylitis. Broader study findings: Clones linked to the disease showed a CD8+ phenotype. They occurred at relatively low frequencies in peripheral blood. Significantly higher representation of disease-linked clones was reported for matched ankylosing spondylitis synovial fluid.

TCRdb ran MiXCR on the 5' RACE reads and lists one entry per CDR3 protein. The sample includes some 140,000 distinct CDR3 sequences, over 9.5% of them seen just once. This clonotype was seen ten or more times. The target antigen is unknown. Germline values: CDR1 SGHRS, CDR2 YFSETQ. The CDR3 length is 15 residues. V was clipped by 1 base and J by 4 bases; unmatched bases: 3. The TCR comes from a female donor with ankylosing spondylitis or in good health (not recorded which). V and J are TRBV5-1 and TRBJ2-1, with TRBD2 identical over 9 bases. The sample comprised blood, either unsorted or a sorted T cell fraction (not recorded which). CDR3: CASSLTSGPYNEQFF. CDR3 sequence (DNA): TGCGCCAGCAGCTTGACTAGCGGGCCGTACAATGAGCAGTTCTTC.